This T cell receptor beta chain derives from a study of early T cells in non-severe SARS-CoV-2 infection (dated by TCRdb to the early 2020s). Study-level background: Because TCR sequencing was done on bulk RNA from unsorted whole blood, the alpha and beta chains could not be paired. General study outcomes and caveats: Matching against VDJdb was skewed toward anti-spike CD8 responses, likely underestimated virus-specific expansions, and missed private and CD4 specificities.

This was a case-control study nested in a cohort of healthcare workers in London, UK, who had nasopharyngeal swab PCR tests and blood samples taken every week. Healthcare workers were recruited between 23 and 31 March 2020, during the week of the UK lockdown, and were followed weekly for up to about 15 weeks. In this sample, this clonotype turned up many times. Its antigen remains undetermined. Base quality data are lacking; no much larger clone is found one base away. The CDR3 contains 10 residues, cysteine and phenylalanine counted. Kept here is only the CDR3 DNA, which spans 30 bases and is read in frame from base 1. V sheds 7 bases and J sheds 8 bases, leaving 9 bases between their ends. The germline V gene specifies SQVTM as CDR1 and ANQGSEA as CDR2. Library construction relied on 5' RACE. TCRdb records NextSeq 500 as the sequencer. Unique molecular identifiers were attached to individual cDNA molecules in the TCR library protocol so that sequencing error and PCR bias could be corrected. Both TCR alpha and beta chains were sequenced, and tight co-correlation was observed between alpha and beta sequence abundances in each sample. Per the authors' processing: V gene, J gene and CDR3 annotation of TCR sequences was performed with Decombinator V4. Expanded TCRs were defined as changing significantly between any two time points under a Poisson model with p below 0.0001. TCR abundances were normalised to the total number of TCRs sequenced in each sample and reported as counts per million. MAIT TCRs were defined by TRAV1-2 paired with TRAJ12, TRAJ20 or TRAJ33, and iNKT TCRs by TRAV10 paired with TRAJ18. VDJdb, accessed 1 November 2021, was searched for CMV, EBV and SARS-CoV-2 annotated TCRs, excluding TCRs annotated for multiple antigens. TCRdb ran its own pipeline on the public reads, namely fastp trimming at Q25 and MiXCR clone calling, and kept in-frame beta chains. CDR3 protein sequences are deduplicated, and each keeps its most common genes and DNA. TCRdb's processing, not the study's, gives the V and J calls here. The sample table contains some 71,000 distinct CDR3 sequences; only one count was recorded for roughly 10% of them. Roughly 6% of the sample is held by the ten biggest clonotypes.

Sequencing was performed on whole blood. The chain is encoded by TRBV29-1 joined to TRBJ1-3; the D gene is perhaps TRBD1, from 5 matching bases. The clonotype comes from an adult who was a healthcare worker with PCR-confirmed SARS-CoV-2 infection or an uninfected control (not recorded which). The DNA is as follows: TGCAGCGCGGGGGAGGACACCATATATTTT. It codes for CSAGEDTIYF.